These T cell receptor beta chains were read from a single sample in a study of control samples from healthy donors and cancer patients. Assay: immunoSEQ multiplex PCR; the TCRdb copy retains only in-frame clones and omits some. This table has 88,000 or so clones, just under 95% appearing once. The source material was blood. The receptors shown here come from a woman under 30 in good health. Each CDR3 is given with its conserved first and last residue. The D gene is left open where the match is weak. Expanded clones get a size class; other rows say once, few or many, or leave the size out.

>NA|TRBD1|TRBV6-6|TRBJ1-3
TGTGCCAGCACGGGACAGGGGGTCGGAAACACCATATATTTT
CASTGQGVGNTIYF
>once|TRBD2|TRBV7-2|TRBJ2-7
TGTGCCAGCAGCTTAGCTTCCTTACGCGGGGGCTCCTACGAGCAGTACTTC
CASSLASLRGGSYEQYF
>NA|NA|TRBV9|TRBJ1-1
TGTGCCAGCAGCCCGGAGCCGAACACTGAAGCTTTCTTT
CASSPEPNTEAFF
>NA|NA|TRBV4-3|TRBJ2-1
TGCGCCAGCAGCCAAGATCGGGACGGTCCGAGCTCCTACAATGAGCAGTTCTTC
CASSQDRDGPSSYNEQFF
>NA|NA|TRBV27|TRBJ2-2
TGTGCCAGTGGGGAAATTGTTCTCGCCGGGGAGCTGTTTTTT
CASGEIVLAGELFF
>NA|NA|TRBV10-2|TRBJ1-2
TGCGCCAGCAGTGAATACGCAGGGTTTTACTATGGCTACACCTTC
CASSEYAGFYYGYTF
>NA|TRBD1|TRBV11-3|TRBJ2-3
TGTGCCAGCAGCTTAGGGGACAGGGCTTCCACAGATACGCAGTATTTT
CASSLGDRASTDTQYF
>NA|NA|TRBV6-6|TRBJ2-7
TGTGCCATCGCCAGTAATTCCTACGAGCAGTACTTC
CAIASNSYEQYF
>NA|NA|TRBV29-1|TRBJ1-2
TGCAGCGCCGCGAAGGGGGGTAACTATGGCTACACCTTC
CSAAKGGNYGYTF
>NA|NA|TRBV5-1|TRBJ1-1
TGCGCCAGTTCAACACAAGGAATGAACACTGAAGCTTTCTTT
CASSTQGMNTEAFF
>NA|NA|TRBV7-8|TRBJ2-7
TGTGCCAGCAGCCTCCGGACCTACGAGCAGTACTTC
CASSLRTYEQYF
>few|NA|TRBV10-2|TRBJ1-3
TGCGCCAGCAGTGAGTCGGCAGACAGCTCTGGAAACACCATATATTTT
CASSESADSSGNTIYF
>NA|NA|TRBV5-1|TRBJ1-1
TGCGCCAGCAGCTTTTCTGTAAGTCCGAACACTGAAGCTTTCTTT
CASSFSVSPNTEAFF
>once|NA|TRBV19|TRBJ1-1
TGTGCCAGTAGTAACCGTAAGGGCAGAATGAACACTGAAGCTTTCTTT
CASSNRKGRMNTEAFF
>NA|NA|TRBV5-1|TRBJ2-7
TGCGCCAGCAGCCCGGACAGCTACGAGCAGTACTTC
CASSPDSYEQYF
>once|NA|TRBV19|TRBJ1-2
TGTGCCACTCGGCATTTACGCTATGGCTACACCTTC
CATRHLRYGYTF
>NA|NA|TRBV5-1|TRBJ2-1
TGCGCCAGCAGCTTGTTAGGGGTAACTTCCTACAATGAGCAGTTCTTC
CASSLLGVTSYNEQFF
>NA|TRBD1|TRBV6-6|TRBJ1-1
TGTGCCAGCAGTCCCGGAGGACAGGGGAAAAACATGAACACTGAAGCTTTCTTT
CASSPGGQGKNMNTEAFF
>NA|TRBD1|TRBV7-9|TRBJ1-1
TGTGCCAGCAGCTCACTAAAACAGGGGCTGGGTGAAGCTTTCTTT
CASSSLKQGLGEAFF
>NA|NA|TRBV4-1|TRBJ1-4
TGCGCCAGCAGCCCTGGGGGGGGCTCGACTAATGAAAAACTGTTTTTT
CASSPGGGSTNEKLFF
>NA|NA|TRBV5-6|TRBJ1-6
TGTGCCAGCAGCCGGACGGTGTTAAGCTCCTATAATTCACCCCTCCACTTT
CASSRTVLSSYNSPLHF
>few|NA|TRBV12-3/TRBV12-4|TRBJ2-2
TGTGCCAGCAGTCTTTGGGGGGCCGGGGAGCTGTTTTTT
CASSLWGAGELFF
>NA|NA|TRBV6-2/TRBV6-3|TRBJ1-4
TGTGCCAGCAGTTACTCGACAGTGGCTGAAAAACTGTTTTTT
CASSYSTVAEKLFF
>NA|NA|TRBV28|TRBJ1-5
TGTGCCAGCAGGGTTTGGGGCAATCAGCCCCAGCATTTT
CASRVWGNQPQHF
>NA|NA|TRBV4-1|TRBJ2-1
TGCGCCAGCAGCCAAGACGGGGGCGCGGGGACGCCCTACAATGAGCAGTTCTTC
CASSQDGGAGTPYNEQFF
>once|NA|TRBV5-6|TRBJ1-1
TGTGCCAGCAGCTTTGGCAGGGTGAACACTGAAGCTTTCTTT
CASSFGRVNTEAFF
>NA|TRBD1|TRBV27|TRBJ1-1
TGTGCCAGCAGTTTACGAGGGAGGGGGCTGAACACTGAAGCTTTCTTT
CASSLRGRGLNTEAFF
>NA|TRBD2|TRBV5-4|TRBJ2-3
TGTGCCAGCAGCCCCGGGACTAGCGGGAGGAGGTCAGATACGCAGTATTTT
CASSPGTSGRRSDTQYF
>NA|NA|TRBV6-2/TRBV6-3|TRBJ2-1
TGTGCCAGCAGTGAGACCGGGACACTGAGGGGCGATGAGCAGTTCTTC
CASSETGTLRGDEQFF
>NA|NA|TRBV9|TRBJ1-6
TGTGCCAGCAGCAAAGGCAGTCTCCCGGATTCATCACCCCTCCACTTT
CASSKGSLPDSSPLHF
>NA|NA|TRBV15|TRBJ2-2
TGTGCCACAACCGGGGGCGGCAGGGTTCACACCGGGGAGCTGTTTTTT
CATTGGGRVHTGELFF
>NA|NA|TRBV2|TRBJ2-7
TGTGCCAGCAGTGACCCCCGGACAGTTCCCTACGAGCAGTACTTC
CASSDPRTVPYEQYF
>once|NA|TRBV12-5|TRBJ2-3
TGTGCTAGTGCGGGGGCGGTAGATACGCAGTATTTT
CASAGAVDTQYF
>NA|NA|TRBV4-1|TRBJ2-1
TGCGCCAGCAGCCAAGATGCAGGGGGGGTTTACAATGAGCAGTTCTTC
CASSQDAGGVYNEQFF
>NA|TRBD1|TRBV5-1|TRBJ1-1
TGCGCCAGCAGCTCGGACTCGACAGGGTGGTTCGCTGAAGCTTTCTTT
CASSSDSTGWFAEAFF
>once|NA|TRBV9|TRBJ2-3
TGTGCCAGCAGCGTAGATGGTGACCACACAGATACGCAGTATTTT
CASSVDGDHTDTQYF
>NA|TRBD2|TRBV5-1|TRBJ2-7
TGCGCCAGCAGCTTCCGGGCGACTAGCCGCTACGAGCAGTACTTC
CASSFRATSRYEQYF
>once|NA|TRBV25-1|TRBJ2-1
TGTGCCAGCAGTGAAGTTCGTCGGTCGAGTTCCTCCTACAATGAGCAGTTCTTC
CASSEVRRSSSSYNEQFF
>NA|NA|TRBV28|TRBJ1-1
TGTGCCAGCAGTTTATCCGGGTTTCTGTCTGAAGCTTTCTTT
CASSLSGFLSEAFF
>NA|NA|TRBV19|TRBJ2-7
TGTGCCAGTACGGCGGTGGCAGGGAGAGGCGAGCAGTACTTC
CASTAVAGRGEQYF
>NA|NA|TRBV19|TRBJ2-6
TGTGCCAGTACCCCGTTTGGGGCCAACGTCCTGACTTTC
CASTPFGANVLTF
>NA|NA|TRBV7-3|TRBJ2-1
TGTGCCAGCAGCCCACAGGGTAGGGATGAGCAGTTCTTC
CASSPQGRDEQFF
>once|TRBD1|TRBV27|TRBJ2-2
TGTGCCAGCAGTTTCCTTACAGGGGCCACCGGGGAGCTGTTTTTT
CASSFLTGATGELFF
>NA|NA|TRBV10-1|TRBJ2-2
TGCGCCAGCAGTGTAAGGGCAGGTCCCCGGACTTTCACCGGGGAGCTGTTTTTT
CASSVRAGPRTFTGELFF
>NA|NA|TRBV3-1/TRBV3-2|TRBJ1-4
TGTGCCAGCAGCAGAAGGGGGGCAACTAATGAAAAACTGTTTTTT
CASSRRGATNEKLFF
>few|NA|TRBV21-1|TRBJ1-6
TGTGCCAGCAGCAGAAGGGGATTCGGGTCACCCCTCCACTTT
CASSRRGFGSPLHF
>NA|NA|TRBV12-3/TRBV12-4|TRBJ1-2
TGTGCCAGCAGTTTAGAGTGGTCTGGCTACACCTTC
CASSLEWSGYTF
>NA|TRBD2|TRBV4-2|TRBJ2-5
TGTGCCAGCAGCCCCCGGCTAGCGGGAGAAGAGACCCAGTACTTC
CASSPRLAGEETQYF
>NA|TRBD1|TRBV5-1|TRBJ1-6
TGCGCCAGCAGCGCGACAGGGGTTAATTCACCCCTCCACTTT
CASSATGVNSPLHF
>NA|NA|TRBV27|TRBJ1-2
TGTGCCAGCAGTCGGGACCCTAAGTTTCACTATGGCTACACCTTC
CASSRDPKFHYGYTF
>NA|TRBD1|TRBV7-3|TRBJ2-1
TGTGCCAGCAGCTTAGGGGGACAGGGTTTGAATGAGCAGTTCTTC
CASSLGGQGLNEQFF
>NA|NA|TRBV14|TRBJ2-1
TGTGCCAGCAGCCAAGAGAAAGGGTGGGGAGCCTACAATGAGCAGTTCTTC
CASSQEKGWGAYNEQFF
>NA|NA|TRBV10-3|TRBJ2-1
TGTGCCATCAGTGTCGCGAATGAGCAGTTCTTC
CAISVANEQFF
>NA|NA|TRBV5-4|TRBJ2-1
TGTGCCAGCAGCCAACCGGGTCTAGGAGACAATGAGCAGTTCTTC
CASSQPGLGDNEQFF
>NA|NA|TRBV11-2|TRBJ1-5
TGTGCCAGCAGTCCCCGTACAGGATCAAATAGCAATCAGCCCCAGCATTTT
CASSPRTGSNSNQPQHF
>NA|NA|TRBV18|TRBJ1-1
TGTGCCAGCTCACCAAGGGAGGGGACCAAAAACACTGAAGCTTTCTTT
CASSPREGTKNTEAFF
>NA|NA|TRBV9|TRBJ1-1
TGTGCCAGCAGCGCAAGTCACGGGGACACTGAAGCTTTCTTT
CASSASHGDTEAFF
>NA|NA|TRBV14|TRBJ2-7
TGTGCCAGCAGCCCGCTAAAGGCGCCTGAGCAATATTACGAGCAGTACTTC
CASSPLKAPEQYYEQYF